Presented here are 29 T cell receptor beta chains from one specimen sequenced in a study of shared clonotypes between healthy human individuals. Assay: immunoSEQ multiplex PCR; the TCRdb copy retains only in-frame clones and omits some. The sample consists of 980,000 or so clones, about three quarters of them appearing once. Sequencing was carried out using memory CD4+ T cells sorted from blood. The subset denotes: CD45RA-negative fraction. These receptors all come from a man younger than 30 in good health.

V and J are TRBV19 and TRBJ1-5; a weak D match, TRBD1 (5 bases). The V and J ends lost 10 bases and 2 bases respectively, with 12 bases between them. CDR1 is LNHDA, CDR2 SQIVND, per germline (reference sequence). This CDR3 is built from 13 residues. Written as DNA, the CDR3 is TGTGCCACTACAGGACACGGCAATCAGCCCCAGCATTTT. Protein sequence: CATTGHGNQPQHF.

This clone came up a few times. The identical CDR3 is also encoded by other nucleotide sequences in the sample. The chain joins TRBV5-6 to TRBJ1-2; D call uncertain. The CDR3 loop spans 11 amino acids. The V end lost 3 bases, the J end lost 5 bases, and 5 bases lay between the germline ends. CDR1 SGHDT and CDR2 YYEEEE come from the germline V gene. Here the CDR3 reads CASSSKYGYTF. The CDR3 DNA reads TGTGCCAGCAGCTCGAAATATGGCTACACCTTC. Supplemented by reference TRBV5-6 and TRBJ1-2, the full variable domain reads DAGVTQSPTHLIKTRGQQVTLRCSPKSGHDTVSWYQQALGQGPQFIFQYYEEEERQRGNFPDRFSGHQFPNYSSELNVNALLLGDSALYLCASSSKYGYTFGSGTRLTVV.

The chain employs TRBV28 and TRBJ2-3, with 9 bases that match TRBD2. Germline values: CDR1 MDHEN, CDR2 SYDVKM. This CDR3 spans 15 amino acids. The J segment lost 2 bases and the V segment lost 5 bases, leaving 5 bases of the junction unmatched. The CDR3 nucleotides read TGTGCCAGCAGTCGAGCGGGGGGCTTCACAGATACGCAGTATTTT. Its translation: CASSRAGGFTDTQYF.

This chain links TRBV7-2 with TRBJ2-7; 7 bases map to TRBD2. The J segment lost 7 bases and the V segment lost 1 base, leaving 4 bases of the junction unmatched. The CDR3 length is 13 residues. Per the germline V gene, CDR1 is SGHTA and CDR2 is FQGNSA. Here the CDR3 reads CASSLGRESEQYF. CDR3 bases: TGTGCCAGCAGCTTAGGGCGGGAGAGTGAGCAGTACTTC.

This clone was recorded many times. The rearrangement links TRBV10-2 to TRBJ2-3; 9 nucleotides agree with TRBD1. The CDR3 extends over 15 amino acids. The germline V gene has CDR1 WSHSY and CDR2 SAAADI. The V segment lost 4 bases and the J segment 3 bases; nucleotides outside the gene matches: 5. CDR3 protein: CASSVGQGRTDTQYF. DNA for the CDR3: TGCGCCAGCAGTGTTGGACAGGGGAGGACAGATACGCAGTATTTT.

In DNA form, the CDR3 reads TGTGCCAGCAGCTTGGTTGGACAGTCCTACAATGAGCAGTTCTTC. Its translation: CASSLVGQSYNEQFF. The rearrangement links TRBV7-9 to TRBJ2-1, with D tentatively TRBD1 (6 bases). V was shortened by 3 bases and J by 1 base, with 10 bases between the two germline ends. Germline assignment: CDR1 SEHNR and CDR2 FQNEAQ (reference sequence). This CDR3 comprises 15 residues.

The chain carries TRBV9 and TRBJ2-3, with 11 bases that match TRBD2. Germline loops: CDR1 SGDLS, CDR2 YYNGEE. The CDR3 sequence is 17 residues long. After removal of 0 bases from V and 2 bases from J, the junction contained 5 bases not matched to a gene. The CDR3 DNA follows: TGTGCCAGCAGCGTAGCCGGGACTAGCGGTACCACAGATACGCAGTATTTT. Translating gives CASSVAGTSGTTDTQYF.

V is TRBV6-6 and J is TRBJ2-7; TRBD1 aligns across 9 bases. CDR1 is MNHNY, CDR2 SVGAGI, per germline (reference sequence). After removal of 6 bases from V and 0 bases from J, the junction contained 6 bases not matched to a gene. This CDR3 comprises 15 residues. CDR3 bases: TGTGCCAGCAGGATGGGACAGGGTACCTCCTACGAGCAGTACTTC. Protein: CASRMGQGTSYEQYF.

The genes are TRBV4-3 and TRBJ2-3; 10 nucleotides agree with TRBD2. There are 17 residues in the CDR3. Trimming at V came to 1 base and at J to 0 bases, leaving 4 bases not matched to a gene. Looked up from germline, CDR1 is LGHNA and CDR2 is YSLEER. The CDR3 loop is CASSQVGAGGSTDTQYF. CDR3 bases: TGCGCCAGCAGCCAAGTAGGAGCGGGAGGGAGCACAGATACGCAGTATTTT.

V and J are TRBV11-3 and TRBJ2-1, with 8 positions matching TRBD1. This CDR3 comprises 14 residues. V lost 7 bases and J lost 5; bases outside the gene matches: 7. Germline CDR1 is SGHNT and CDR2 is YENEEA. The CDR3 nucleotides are TGTGCCAGCACCCTCGGACAGGGAGACAATGAGCAGTTCTTC. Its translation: CASTLGQGDNEQFF. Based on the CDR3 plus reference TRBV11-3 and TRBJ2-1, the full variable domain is EAGVVQSPRYKIIEKKQPVAFWCNPISGHNTLYWYLQNLGQGPELLIRYENEEAVDDSQLPKDRFSAERLKGVDSTLKIQPAELGDSAVYLCASTLGQGDNEQFFGPGTRLTVL.

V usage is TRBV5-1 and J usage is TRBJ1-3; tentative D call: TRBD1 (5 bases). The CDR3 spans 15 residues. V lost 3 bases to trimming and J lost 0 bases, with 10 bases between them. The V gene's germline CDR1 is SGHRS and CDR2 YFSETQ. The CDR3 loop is CASSSDRVSGNTIYF. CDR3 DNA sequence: TGCGCCAGCAGCTCCGACAGAGTCTCTGGAAACACCATATATTTT. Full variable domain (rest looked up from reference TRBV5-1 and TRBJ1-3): KAGVTQTPRYLIKTRGQQVTLSCSPISGHRSVSWYQQTPGQGLQFLFEYFSETQRNKGNFPGRFSGRQFSNSRSEMNVSTLELGDSALYLCASSSDRVSGNTIYFGEGSWLTVV.

DNA of the CDR3: TGTGCCAGCAGTAACTGGTTCAATGAGCAGTTCTTC. It is translated as CASSNWFNEQFF. V usage is TRBV6-1 and J usage is TRBJ2-1; D is uncertain. V lost 5 bases and J 6 bases, leaving 8 bases between the germline ends. CDR3 length: 12 residues. Germline values: CDR1 MNHNS, CDR2 SASEGT.

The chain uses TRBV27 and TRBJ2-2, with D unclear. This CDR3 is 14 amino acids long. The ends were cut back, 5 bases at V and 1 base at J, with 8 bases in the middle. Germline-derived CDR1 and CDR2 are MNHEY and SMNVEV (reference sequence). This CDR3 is CASSARRNTGELFF. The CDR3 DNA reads TGTGCCAGCAGTGCACGCAGGAACACCGGGGAGCTGTTTTTT.

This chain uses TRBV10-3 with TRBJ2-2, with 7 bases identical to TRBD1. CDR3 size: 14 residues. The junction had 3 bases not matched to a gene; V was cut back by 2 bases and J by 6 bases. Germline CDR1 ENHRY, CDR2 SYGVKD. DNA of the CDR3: TGTGCCATCAGTGAGCCGACAGGGTCCGGGGAGCTGTTTTTT. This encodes CAISEPTGSGELFF.

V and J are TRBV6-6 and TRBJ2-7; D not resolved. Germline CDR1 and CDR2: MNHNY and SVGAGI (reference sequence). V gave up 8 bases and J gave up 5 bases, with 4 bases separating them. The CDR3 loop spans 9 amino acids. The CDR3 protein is CASGDEQYF. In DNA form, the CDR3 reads TGTGCCAGCGGAGACGAGCAGTACTTC.

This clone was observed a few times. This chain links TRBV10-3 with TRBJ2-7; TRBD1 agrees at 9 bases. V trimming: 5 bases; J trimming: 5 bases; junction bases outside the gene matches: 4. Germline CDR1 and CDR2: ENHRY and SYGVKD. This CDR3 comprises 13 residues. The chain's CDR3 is CAISKQGADEQYF. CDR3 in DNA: TGTGCCATCAGTAAACAGGGGGCGGACGAGCAGTACTTC.

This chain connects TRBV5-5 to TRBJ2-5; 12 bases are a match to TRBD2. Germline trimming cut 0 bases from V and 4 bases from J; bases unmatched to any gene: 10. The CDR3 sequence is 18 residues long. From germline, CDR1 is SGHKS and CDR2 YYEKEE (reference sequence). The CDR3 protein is CASSLATSGGRHRETQYF. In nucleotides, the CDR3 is TGTGCCAGCAGCTTGGCTACTAGCGGGGGGAGACATCGAGAGACCCAGTACTTC.

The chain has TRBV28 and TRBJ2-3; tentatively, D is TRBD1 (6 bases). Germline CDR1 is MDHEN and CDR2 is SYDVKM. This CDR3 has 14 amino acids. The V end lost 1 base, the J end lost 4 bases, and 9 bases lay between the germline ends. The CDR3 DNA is TGTGCCAGCAGTTTATCAGGGGTGGCAGATACGCAGTATTTT. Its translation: CASSLSGVADTQYF.

As DNA, the CDR3 is TGTGCCAGCAGCTTGGACAGGCGCGACAATGAGCAGTTCTTC. It encodes CASSLDRRDNEQFF. The rearrangement uses TRBV5-6 and TRBJ2-1; tentative D call: TRBD1 (5 bases). This CDR3 is 14 amino acids long. Germline V gives CDR1 SGHDT, CDR2 YYEEEE. V was pared by 0 bases and J by 5 bases, with 9 bases between.

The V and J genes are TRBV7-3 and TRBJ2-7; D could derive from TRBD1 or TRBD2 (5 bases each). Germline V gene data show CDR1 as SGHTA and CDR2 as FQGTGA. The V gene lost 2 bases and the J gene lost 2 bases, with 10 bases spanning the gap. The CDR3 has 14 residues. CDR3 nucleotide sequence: TGTGCCAGCAGCTTAGGGACGGAACCCTACGAGCAGTACTTC. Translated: CASSLGTEPYEQYF.

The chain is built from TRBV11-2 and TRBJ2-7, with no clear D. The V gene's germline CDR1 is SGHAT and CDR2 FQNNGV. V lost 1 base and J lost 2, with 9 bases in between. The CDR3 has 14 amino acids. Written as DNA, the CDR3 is TGTGCCAGCAGCTTAGGGCAGTCGACCTACGAGCAGTACTTC. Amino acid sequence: CASSLGQSTYEQYF.

The DNA of the CDR3 is TGTGCCAGCAGCGCGGGACAAGGCGCCTCATATGGCTACACCTTC. Residues: CASSAGQGASYGYTF. This chain joins TRBV5-4 and TRBJ1-2; maybe TRBD1 (6 bases). Germline CDR1 is SGHNT and CDR2 is YYREEE (reference sequence). Trimming removed 4 bases at V and 5 bases at J, with 18 bases between. CDR3 length: 15 residues.

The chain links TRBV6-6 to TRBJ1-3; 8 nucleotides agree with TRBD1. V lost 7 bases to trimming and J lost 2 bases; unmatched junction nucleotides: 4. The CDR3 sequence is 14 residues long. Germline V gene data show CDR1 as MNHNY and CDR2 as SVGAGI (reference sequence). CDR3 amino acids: CASILQGAGNTIYF. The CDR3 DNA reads TGTGCCAGCATCCTACAGGGGGCTGGAAACACCATATATTTT.

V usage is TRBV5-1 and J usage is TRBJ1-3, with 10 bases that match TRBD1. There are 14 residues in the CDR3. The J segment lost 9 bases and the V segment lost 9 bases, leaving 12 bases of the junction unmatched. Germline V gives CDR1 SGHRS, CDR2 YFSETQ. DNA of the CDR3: TGCGCCACCAAACCCGGGACAGGGGATCGCACCATATATTTT. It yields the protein CATKPGTGDRTIYF.

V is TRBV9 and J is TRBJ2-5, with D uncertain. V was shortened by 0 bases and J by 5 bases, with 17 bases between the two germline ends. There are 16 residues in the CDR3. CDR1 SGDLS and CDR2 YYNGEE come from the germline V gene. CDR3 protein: CASSVGGSNNGETQYF. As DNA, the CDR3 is TGTGCCAGCAGCGTAGGTGGGTCGAATAATGGGGAGACCCAGTACTTC.

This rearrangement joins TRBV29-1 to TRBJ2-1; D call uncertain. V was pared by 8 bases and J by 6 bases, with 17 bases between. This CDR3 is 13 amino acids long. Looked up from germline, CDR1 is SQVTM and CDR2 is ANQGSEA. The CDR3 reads CSFRRAPGNEQFF. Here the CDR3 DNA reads TGCAGCTTCCGACGTGCCCCGGGCAATGAGCAGTTCTTC.

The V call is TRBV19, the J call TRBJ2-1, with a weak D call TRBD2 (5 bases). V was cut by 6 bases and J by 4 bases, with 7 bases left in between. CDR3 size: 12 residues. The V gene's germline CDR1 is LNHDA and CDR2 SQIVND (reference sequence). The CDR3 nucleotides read TGTGCCAGTAGGGGGAGTTACAATGAGCAGTTCTTC. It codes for CASRGSYNEQFF.

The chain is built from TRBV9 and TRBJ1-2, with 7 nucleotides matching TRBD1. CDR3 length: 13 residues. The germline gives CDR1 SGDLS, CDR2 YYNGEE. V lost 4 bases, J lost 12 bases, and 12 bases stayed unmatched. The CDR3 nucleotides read TGTGCCAGCAGCCCGACTCGGGACAGTATTAACACCTTC. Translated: CASSPTRDSINTF.

Written as DNA, the CDR3 is TGTGCCAGCAGCGTCTACACCGGGGAGCTGTTTTTT. Translated, it gives CASSVYTGELFF. The genes are TRBV11-3 and TRBJ2-2, with D uncertain. CDR3 length: 12 residues. Germline CDR1 and CDR2: SGHNT and YENEEA. Trimming pared 5 bases from V and 3 bases from J, leaving 4 bases between.